The 18 T cell receptor beta chains presented below share a single source sample, sequenced in a study of cytomegalovirus exposure and HLA in healthy donors. Primers: 60 Vbeta forward and 13 Jbeta reverse. Assay used: immunoSEQ multiplex PCR; TCRdb lists only in-frame clones, some missing. The table includes fewer than 200,000 clones, 82% detected once. The specimen was PBMCs. These receptors all come from a male donor in good health and CMV-seronegative.

This rearrangement joins TRBV5-1 to TRBJ1-1; TRBD1 matches at 7 bases. This CDR3 region has 15 residues. Germline V gene sequence: CDR1 SGHRS, CDR2 YFSETQ. The V gene end was trimmed by 4 bases and the J gene end by 4 bases; junction bases not matched to a gene: 10. CDR3 DNA sequence: TGCGCCAGCAGCGGATACAGGGGCCCCGGCACTGAAGCTTTCTTT. It is translated as CASSGYRGPGTEAFF. Full variable domain (rest looked up from reference TRBV5-1 and TRBJ1-1): KAGVTQTPRYLIKTRGQQVTLSCSPISGHRSVSWYQQTPGQGLQFLFEYFSETQRNKGNFPGRFSGRQFSNSRSEMNVSTLELGDSALYLCASSGYRGPGTEAFFGQGTRLTVV.

The V gene is TRBV2, the J gene TRBJ1-1; D is unclear. CDR3 length: 12 amino acids. Trimming stripped 1 base from V and 4 bases from J, with 4 bases between. Germline assignment: CDR1 SNHLY and CDR2 FYNNEI. This CDR3 is CASSEVFTEAFF. The CDR3 region has the DNA TGTGCCAGCAGTGAAGTATTCACTGAAGCTTTCTTT.

The rearrangement uses TRBV11-3 and TRBJ2-1; TRBD2 is a possible D gene (6 bases). The V and J ends lost 3 bases and 5 bases respectively, with 20 bases between them. Germline V gives CDR1 SGHNT, CDR2 YENEEA. This CDR3 comprises 17 residues. This chain's CDR3 is CASSFRSGVSQNNEQFF. The CDR3 DNA reads TGTGCCAGCAGCTTTCGTTCGGGAGTATCCCAAAACAATGAGCAGTTCTTC.

The genes are TRBV7-7 and TRBJ2-3; a possible D gene is TRBD2 (5 bases). The V and J ends lost 5 bases and 5 bases respectively, with 11 bases between them. This CDR3 is built from 13 residues. Germline V gives CDR1 SSHAT, CDR2 FNYEAQ (reference sequence). The CDR3 loop is CASSLGRGDTQYF. CDR3 bases: TGTGCCAGCAGCCTGGGGAGAGGAGATACGCAGTATTTT.

The chain employs TRBV19 and TRBJ2-7, with 9 bases fitting TRBD1. V shed 7 bases and J 1 base; nucleotides not matched to a gene: 8. Germline CDR1 reads LNHDA; CDR2 reads SQIVND (reference sequence). This CDR3 contains 15 residues. CDR3 amino acids: CASTRTGGDSYEQYF. The CDR3 DNA follows: TGTGCCAGTACCCGTACAGGGGGCGATTCCTACGAGCAGTACTTC.

This clone occurred once. The chain employs TRBV19 and TRBJ1-2, with D possibly being TRBD1 (6 bases). The ends were cut back, 10 bases at V and 8 bases at J, with 20 bases in the middle. Germline values: CDR1 LNHDA, CDR2 SQIVND (reference sequence). This CDR3 spans 13 amino acids. The CDR3 spells CATLKQGMSGYTF. The CDR3 DNA is TGTGCCACTCTTAAACAGGGAATGTCGGGCTACACCTTC.

In DNA, the CDR3 is TGTGCCAGCAGCGAAGGACAGGCTCTCTCCTACGAGCAGTACTTC. It yields the protein CASSEGQALSYEQYF. The J gene is TRBJ2-7, the V gene TRBV5-4, with 7 bases fitting TRBD1. CDR1 is SGHNT, CDR2 YYREEE, per germline (reference sequence). CDR3 length: 15 residues. The ends lost 4 bases at V and 0 bases at J; junction bases unmatched: 7.

The rearrangement uses TRBV19 and TRBJ1-5; TRBD1 matches at 9 bases. V trimming: 5 bases; J trimming: 6 bases; junction bases outside the gene matches: 5. The CDR3 covers 14 residues. Germline loops: CDR1 LNHDA, CDR2 SQIVND (reference sequence). The CDR3 reads CASSQQGAGQPQHF. CDR3 in DNA: TGTGCCAGTAGTCAACAGGGGGCGGGTCAGCCCCAGCATTTT.

The chain joins TRBV5-1 to TRBJ1-3; tentative D call: TRBD1 (5 bases). CDR1 is SGHRS, CDR2 YFSETQ, per germline. Trimming left V 3 bases short and J 4 bases short, with 11 bases between. There are 14 residues in the CDR3. CDR3 bases: TGCGCCAGCAGCTCGGACAATTCCGGAAACACCATATATTTT. Encoded protein: CASSSDNSGNTIYF.

The chain couples TRBV7-9 to TRBJ2-3; D perhaps matches TRBD2 (6 bases). Germline CDR1 reads SEHNR; CDR2 reads FQNEAQ (reference sequence). With 4 bases removed from V and 1 base from J, the gap between germline ends came to 15 bases. This CDR3 contains 16 residues. The CDR3 DNA reads TGTGCCAGCAGCTCCGGAGGGGCCTGGGGCACAGATACGCAGTATTTT. Translating gives CASSSGGAWGTDTQYF.

The chain combines TRBV5-8 with TRBJ1-5, with 8 bases identical to TRBD1. The CDR3 consists of 18 residues. Per the germline V gene, CDR1 is SGHTS and CDR2 is YDEGEE. The J segment lost 0 bases and the V segment lost 4 bases, leaving 12 bases of the junction unmatched. In nucleotides, the CDR3 is TGTGCCAGCAGCAAAGGGACAGGCGACTACTATAGCAATCAGCCCCAGCATTTT. This translates into CASSKGTGDYYSNQPQHF.

This clone was recorded once. The genes are TRBV7-9 and TRBJ1-1, with 10 bases matching TRBD1. Germline V lookup: CDR1 SEHNR, CDR2 FQNEAQ (reference sequence). The CDR3 runs 16 residues. V lost 2 bases to trimming and J lost 1 base; unmatched junction nucleotides: 4. CDR3 nucleotide sequence: TGTGCCAGCAGCTTAATGGGGACAGGGGCGAACACTGAAGCTTTCTTT. Amino acid sequence: CASSLMGTGANTEAFF.

The chain is built from TRBV28 and TRBJ1-2; 7 nucleotides agree with TRBD1. CDR3 size: 15 residues. The V and J ends lost 4 bases and 7 bases, in that order; junction bases with no gene match: 12. Germline V gives CDR1 MDHEN, CDR2 SYDVKM. CDR3 residues: CASSWDVTGSGGYTF. CDR3 DNA: TGTGCCAGCAGTTGGGATGTGACAGGGAGCGGTGGCTACACCTTC.

The V and J genes are TRBV5-4 and TRBJ2-3, with 10 bases fitting TRBD1. This CDR3 comprises 15 residues. Germline V gives CDR1 SGHNT, CDR2 YYREEE (reference sequence). The J segment lost 3 bases and the V segment lost 6 bases, leaving 7 bases of the junction unmatched. CDR3 loop: CASKPDRGTTDTQYF. For the CDR3, the DNA is TGTGCCAGCAAACCGGACAGGGGGACTACAGATACGCAGTATTTT. Filled out from reference TRBV5-4 and TRBJ2-3, the complete variable domain reads ETGVTQSPTHLIKTRGQQVTLRCSSQSGHNTVSWYQQALGQGPQFIFQYYREEENGRGNFPPRFSGLQFPNYSSELNVNALELDDSALYLCASKPDRGTTDTQYFGPGTRLTVL.

J is TRBJ1-1 and V is TRBV6-6; weak D call: TRBD1 (5 bases). Trimming removed 5 bases from V and 1 base from J, with 8 bases in between. This CDR3 is built from 13 residues. Germline V gene data show CDR1 as MNHNY and CDR2 as SVGAGI (reference sequence). This CDR3 is CASSPTGNTEAFF. The CDR3 region has the DNA TGTGCCAGCAGTCCAACAGGGAACACTGAAGCTTTCTTT.

In its sample, this clone was seen a few times. Compared with germline, one end of the junction differs, possibly owing to a read error. The chain joins TRBV7-9 to TRBJ1-1, with a possible D match to TRBD1 (5 bases). Germline CDR1 reads SEHNR; CDR2 reads FQNEAQ (reference sequence). The CDR3 extends over 13 amino acids. CDR3 bases: TGTTCCAGCCACTTGGGGGGGAACACTGAAGCTTTCTTT. This translates into CSSHLGGNTEAFF. The full variable domain, in which reference TRBV7-9 and TRBJ1-1 provide the parts outside the CDR3, is DTGVSQNPRHKITKRGQNVTFRCDPISEHNRLYWYRQTLGQGPEFLTYFQNEAQLEKSRLLSDRFSAERPKGSFSTLEIQRTEQGDSAMYLCSSHLGGNTEAFFGQGTRLTVV.

The J gene is TRBJ2-7, the V gene TRBV7-3, with a tentative D call TRBD2 (6 bases). CDR3 length: 15 amino acids. Germline V CDR1 and CDR2: SGHTA, FQGTGA. With 2 bases removed from V and 5 bases from J, the gap between germline ends came to 16 bases. DNA of the CDR3: TGTGCCAGCAGCTTAGGCGGCGGGGCCCAGAACGAGCAGTACTTC. It codes for CASSLGGGAQNEQYF.

This clone has a handful of counts. In nucleotides, the CDR3 is TGCGCCAGCAGTCAGGGGTTTTTGGGGACTAATGAAAAACTGTTTTTT. The encoded protein is CASSQGFLGTNEKLFF. V is TRBV4-1 and J is TRBJ1-4; tentatively, D is TRBD1 (6 bases). The CDR3 extends over 16 amino acids. V was pared by 6 bases and J by 2 bases, with 16 bases between. Germline V lookup: CDR1 MGHRA, CDR2 YSYEKL.